The sequence of this TCR beta chain was determined in a study of T-cell reconstitution after alpha-beta-depleted transplantation in children. Study conclusions and caveats: It was newly produced T cells that mostly accounted for T-cell counts and diversity one year after transplant.

Germline V lookup: CDR1 SQVTM, CDR2 ANQGSEA. The CDR3 spans 12 residues. Trimming removed 3 bases at V and 9 bases at J, with 13 bases between. Preparation of the TCRbeta library involved a method that used unique molecular identifiers. From the PCR reads, TCRdb called clonotypes with MiXCR, one entry per CDR3 protein. The table lists tens of thousands of distinct CDR3 sequences, about 40% of them singletons. Points on this clonotype: Its antigen is unidentified.

This chain links TRBV29-1 with TRBJ2-3, with unresolved D. Source: PBMCs, mostly from graft donor cells, taken 360 days after TCRalphabeta/CD19-depleted stem cell transplant. This TCR came from a male patient between 10 and 17 years old who had a stem cell transplant for acute lymphoblastic leukemia, so the T cells may come from the graft donor. CDR3 bases: TGCAGCGTTGATGGAAAGCCGTACACGCAGTATTTT. Its protein product is CSVDGKPYTQYF.